One and the same sample provided the 4 T cell receptor beta chains below, sequenced in a study of blood T cells in healthy people across ages (dated by TCRdb to between 2014 and 2017). Library preparation was by 5' RACE. The instrument was an Illumina HiSeq 2500. The second PCR ran for roughly 7 to 12 cycles and used a J-beta primer mix along with a sample-barcoded 5' primer. TCRdb redid the processing of the public reads, applying fastp at Q25 and MiXCR, and retained in-frame beta chains. Rows are unified per CDR3 protein, each entry keeping the most common DNA and genes. The sample has over a million distinct CDR3 sequences on record, 59% of them singletons. The biggest ten clones account for more than 6% of the sample. Input material: blood. The receptor source for this set is a man younger than 35 in good health.

The chain employs TRBV9 and TRBJ2-1; D perhaps matches TRBD2 (7 bases). The CDR3 extends over 14 amino acids. From germline, CDR1 is SGDLS and CDR2 YYNGEE. V was clipped by 4 bases and J by 7 bases, with 15 bases between them. CDR3 nucleotides: TGTGCCAGCAGCCGTAGGGGGAGGGGTAATGAGCAGTTCTTC. This gives the protein CASSRRGRGNEQFF.

The V call is TRBV9, the J call TRBJ2-7, with a weak D call TRBD1 (5 bases). V lost 3 bases, J lost 0 bases, and 7 bases lay in between. Germline-derived CDR1 and CDR2 are SGDLS and YYNGEE. The CDR3 has 13 residues. CDR3 protein: CASSEDTSYEQYF. As DNA, the CDR3 is TGTGCCAGCAGCGAGGACACCTCCTACGAGCAGTACTTC.

CDR3 nucleotide sequence: TGTGCCAGCAGTTACTCGAATGGGGGTGGCTATGGCTACACCTTC. It is translated as CASSYSNGGGYGYTF. The chain joins TRBV6-6 to TRBJ1-2, with D maybe TRBD1 (5 bases). Germline CDR1 and CDR2: MNHNY and SVGAGI (reference sequence). Trimming shortened V by 0 bases and J by 4 bases, and 12 bases separated the two germline ends. The CDR3 totals 15 residues.

This chain connects TRBV20-1 to TRBJ2-7; perhaps TRBD2 as D (6 bases). The CDR3 covers 14 residues. With 3 bases removed from V and 5 bases from J, the gap between germline ends came to 17 bases. CDR1 is DFQATT and CDR2 is SNEGSKA in the germline V gene (reference sequence). CDR3 residues: CSASLRAGLHEQYF. As DNA, the CDR3 is TGCAGTGCTAGCCTTAGAGCGGGTCTACACGAGCAGTACTTC.